A selection of T cell receptor beta chains follows, all from one sample in a study of CD8 T cells in Susac syndrome. TCRdb reprocessed the immunoSEQ multiplex PCR reads via MiXCR and lists one record per CDR3 protein. This sample has around 150,000 distinct CDR3 sequences, with almost 96% found just once. The sample consisted of CD4+ T cells from PBMCs. The receptors stem from a human donor with Susac syndrome. Each CDR3 is given with its conserved first and last residue. The D gene is left open where the match is weak. Rows give clone size only sometimes, using once, few, many, or a class for an expanded clone.

TRBV13	TRBJ2-7	14	.	.	CATRRAGGSYEQYF	TGTGCCACCCGTCGAGCAGGGGGGAGCTACGAGCAGTACTTC
TRBV14	TRBJ1-4	15	.	once	CASSPLGRTGEKLFF	TGTGCCAGCAGCCCCTTGGGACGGACTGGTGAAAAACTGTTTTTT
TRBV12-3/TRBV12-4	TRBJ2-7	14	TRBD2	.	CASSFLAGAYEQYF	TGTGCCAGCAGTTTTCTAGCGGGAGCCTACGAGCAGTACTTC
TRBV27	TRBJ2-5	13	.	.	CATGRQGKETQYF	TGTGCCACCGGCCGGCAGGGGAAAGAGACCCAGTACTTC
TRBV20-1	TRBJ2-1	14	.	.	CSALRGEGGNEQFF	TGCAGTGCTCTTCGGGGGGAGGGGGGCAATGAGCAGTTCTTC
TRBV28	TRBJ2-7	14	TRBD2	.	CASSAVAGDYEQYF	TGTGCCAGCAGTGCGGTAGCGGGAGACTACGAGCAGTACTTC
TRBV20-1	TRBJ2-5	11	TRBD1	.	CSVTDRKTQYF	TGCAGTGTAACGGACAGGAAGACCCAGTACTTC
TRBV2	TRBJ2-7	11	.	.	CASGQIYEQYF	TGTGCCAGCGGGCAGATCTACGAGCAGTACTTC
TRBV9	TRBJ2-5	14	.	.	CASSAPSSGGTQYF	TGTGCCAGCAGCGCGCCATCCTCAGGCGGGACCCAGTACTTC
TRBV29-1	TRBJ2-6	16	.	.	CSVEDPRVTGANVLTF	TGCAGCGTTGAAGATCCCAGGGTAACTGGGGCCAACGTCCTGACTTTC
TRBV28	TRBJ1-2	13	TRBD1	.	CASTDRGLHGYTF	TGTGCCAGCACGGACAGGGGGCTTCATGGCTACACCTTC
TRBV2	TRBJ2-7	17	.	.	CASSEPYLQESYYEQYF	TGTGCCAGCAGTGAACCTTACCTCCAAGAGTCGTACTACGAGCAGTACTTC
TRBV6-5	TRBJ2-1	15	TRBD2	.	CASSYGGDSYNEQFF	TGTGCCAGCAGTTACGGGGGGGACTCCTACAATGAGCAGTTCTTC
TRBV14	TRBJ2-3	12	.	.	CASSQGGGPEYF	TGTGCCAGCAGCCAAGGTGGGGGGCCGGAGTATTTT
TRBV3-1	TRBJ1-4	12	.	.	CAAGGSREKLFF	TGTGCCGCTGGAGGTTCACGGGAAAAACTGTTTTTT
TRBV20-1	TRBJ2-3	13	.	once	CSGEEGSTDTQYF	TGCAGTGGCGAGGAGGGGAGCACAGATACGCAGTATTTT
TRBV6-5	TRBJ2-5	12	.	once	CASSYGGETQYF	TGTGCCAGCAGTTACGGAGGAGAGACCCAGTACTTC
TRBV7-3	TRBJ2-3	13	.	.	CASSPSITDTQYF	TGTGCCAGCAGCCCTTCTATCACAGATACGCAGTATTTT
TRBV3-1	TRBJ2-7	13	.	.	CASSQGRGLEQYF	TGTGCCAGCAGCCAAGGGCGGGGGCTCGAGCAGTACTTC
TRBV3-1	TRBJ1-4	14	.	.	CASSQGYGFEKLFF	TGTGCCAGCAGCCAAGGTTACGGTTTTGAAAAACTGTTTTTT